The rows below give T cell receptor beta chains drawn from one sample of a study of CD8 T cells in ankylosing spondylitis. TCRdb used MiXCR to reprocess the 5' RACE reads, holding one entry per CDR3 protein. The data contain a few hundred thousand distinct CDR3 sequences, over 15% of them seen just once; the ten biggest clones take up about a third. The source material was blood, either unsorted or a sorted T cell fraction (not recorded which). Receptors originate from a male donor with ankylosing spondylitis or in good health (not recorded which). The CDR3 runs from the conserved cysteine through the conserved F or W. Fields, in order: V gene, D gene, J gene, clone size, CDR3 DNA, CDR3 protein. The D gene is left open where the match is weak. A row's size may be missing; if present it is once, few, many or a size class.

V gene: TRBV12-3/TRBV12-4; D gene: .; J gene: TRBJ1-6; clone size: many; CDR3 DNA: TGTGCCAGCACCAATTACGAGGGCCACTATTCACCCCTCCACTTT; CDR3 protein: CASTNYEGHYSPLHF
V gene: TRBV4-1; D gene: TRBD1; J gene: TRBJ1-5; clone size: .; CDR3 DNA: TGCGCCAGCAGCCATGGGACAGGGAATCAGCCCCAGCATTTT; CDR3 protein: CASSHGTGNQPQHF
V gene: TRBV5-5; D gene: TRBD1; J gene: TRBJ2-7; clone size: many; CDR3 DNA: TGTGCCAGCAGCTTGGCCCTGGACAGGGAAGTCCACGAGCAGTACTTC; CDR3 protein: CASSLALDREVHEQYF
V gene: TRBV20-1; D gene: TRBD1; J gene: TRBJ1-5; clone size: few; CDR3 DNA: TGCAGTGCTCTGCAGGGGGGTTCGCCCCAGCATTTT; CDR3 protein: CSALQGGSPQHF
V gene: TRBV7-2; D gene: .; J gene: TRBJ2-7; clone size: many; CDR3 DNA: TGTGCCAGCAGCTTACTTCGGGATATGGACGAGCAGTACTTC; CDR3 protein: CASSLLRDMDEQYF
V gene: TRBV4-3; D gene: .; J gene: TRBJ2-1; clone size: .; CDR3 DNA: TGCGCCAGCAGCTTCGGACGTACCTCGAATGAGCAGTTCTTC; CDR3 protein: CASSFGRTSNEQFF
V gene: TRBV4-3; D gene: .; J gene: TRBJ1-1; clone size: many; CDR3 DNA: TGCGCCAGCAGCCAATGGAGGGCGAGTGGGACTGAAGCTTTCTTT; CDR3 protein: CASSQWRASGTEAFF
V gene: TRBV7-2; D gene: .; J gene: TRBJ2-1; clone size: .; CDR3 DNA: TGTGCCAGCAGCTTTGAGGGCCGGATTGTATATGAGCAGTTCTTC; CDR3 protein: CASSFEGRIVYEQFF
V gene: TRBV3-1; D gene: .; J gene: TRBJ1-5; clone size: .; CDR3 DNA: TGTGCCAGCAGCCCCTATGCGGGGAAACAGCCCCAGCATTTT; CDR3 protein: CASSPYAGKQPQHF
V gene: TRBV29-1; D gene: TRBD1; J gene: TRBJ1-1; clone size: .; CDR3 DNA: TGCAGCGTGGCAGGGGGCTCGGGGACTGAAGCTTTCTTT; CDR3 protein: CSVAGGSGTEAFF
V gene: TRBV27; D gene: .; J gene: TRBJ1-5; clone size: few; CDR3 DNA: TGTGCCAGCAGTTTAGGCTCGGGCAATCAGCCCCAGCATTTT; CDR3 protein: CASSLGSGNQPQHF
V gene: TRBV10-3; D gene: TRBD1; J gene: TRBJ1-5; clone size: many; CDR3 DNA: TGTGCCATCAGTGAGGGACAGGGGGCCAATCAGCCCCAGCATTTT; CDR3 protein: CAISEGQGANQPQHF
V gene: TRBV19; D gene: TRBD1; J gene: TRBJ2-7; clone size: .; CDR3 DNA: TGTGCCAGTAGTATGGGGACAGGGATGGACTACGAGCAGTACTTC; CDR3 protein: CASSMGTGMDYEQYF
V gene: TRBV27; D gene: TRBD2; J gene: TRBJ2-2; clone size: few; CDR3 DNA: TGTGCCAGCAGCTTGACTAGCGGGAGGGCCTGGGCCGGGGAGCTGTTTTTT; CDR3 protein: CASSLTSGRAWAGELFF